The sequence of this T cell receptor (beta chain) was determined in a study of blood T cell repertoires in COVID-19. Only in-frame clones appear in the TCRdb table, and some are missing; sequencing was by immunoSEQ multiplex PCR. The profile shows about 65,000 clones, 90% to 95% of them singletons. The V gene's germline CDR1 is SGHNT and CDR2 YYREEE (reference sequence). The CDR3 has 16 residues. V lost 4 bases and J lost 4, with 20 bases in between. What was sequenced was peripheral blood. The chain is built from TRBV5-4 and TRBJ1-1, with unresolved D. The sequence derives from a man in his 70s with active COVID-19. The DNA for the CDR3 is TGTGCCAGCAGCCAACCTATCGCGGGGTCTGGCACTGAAGCTTTCTTT. It translates to CASSQPIAGSGTEAFF.